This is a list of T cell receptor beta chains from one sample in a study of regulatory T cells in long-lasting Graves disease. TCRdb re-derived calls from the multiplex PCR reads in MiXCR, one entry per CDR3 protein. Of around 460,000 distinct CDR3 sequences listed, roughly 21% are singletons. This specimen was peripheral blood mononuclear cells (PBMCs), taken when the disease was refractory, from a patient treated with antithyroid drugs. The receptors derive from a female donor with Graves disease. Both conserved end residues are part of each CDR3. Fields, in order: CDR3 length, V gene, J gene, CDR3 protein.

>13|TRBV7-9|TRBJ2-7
CASSSPGQFEQYF
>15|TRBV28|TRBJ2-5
CASAAGPGSQETQYF
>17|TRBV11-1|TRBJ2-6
CASSPGQLGSGANVLTF
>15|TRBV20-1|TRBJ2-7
CSAEPLAGGFYEEYF
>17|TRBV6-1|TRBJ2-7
CASSQGLAGADSYEQYF
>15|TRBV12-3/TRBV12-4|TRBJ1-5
CASSLRSRSNQPQHF
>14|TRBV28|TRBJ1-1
CASSLEMMNTEAFF
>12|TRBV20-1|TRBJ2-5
CSARGGQETQYF
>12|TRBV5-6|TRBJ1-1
CASTSRFTEAFF
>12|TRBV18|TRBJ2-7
CASSPTVDEQYF
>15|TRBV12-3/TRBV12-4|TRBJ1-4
CASSLSFGRFGKLFF
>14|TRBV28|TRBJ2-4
CASSTGQGENIQYF
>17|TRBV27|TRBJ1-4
CASSPGGVPGDNEKLFF
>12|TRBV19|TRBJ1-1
CASIGDWGEAFF
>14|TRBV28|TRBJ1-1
CASTPGAGDTEAFF
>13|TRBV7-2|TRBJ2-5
CASSLSGGETQYF
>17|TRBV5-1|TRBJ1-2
CASSAHIGDSSNYGYTF
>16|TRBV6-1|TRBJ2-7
CASTPGGGLLPYEQYF
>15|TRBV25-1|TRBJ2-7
CASSEGIGGGYEQYF
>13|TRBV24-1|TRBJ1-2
CATSDAQGGGYTF
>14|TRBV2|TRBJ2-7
CASRKDGSSYEQYF
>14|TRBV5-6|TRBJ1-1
CASRRTGRNTEAFF
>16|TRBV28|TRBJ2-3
CASNTRGQGNTDTQYF
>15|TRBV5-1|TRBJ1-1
CASSSSPRQDTEAFF
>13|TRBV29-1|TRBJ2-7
CSAGQGPQSEQYF
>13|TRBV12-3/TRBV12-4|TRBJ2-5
CASSWEAGETQYF
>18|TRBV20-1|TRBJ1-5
CRGEGGVTHDRGYQPQHF
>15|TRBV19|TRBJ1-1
CASSISGGGNTEAFF
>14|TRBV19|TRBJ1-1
CASRTTGFGTEAFF
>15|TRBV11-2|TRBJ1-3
CASSLQAFSGNTIYF
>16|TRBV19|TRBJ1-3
CASSLTGAYSGNTIYF
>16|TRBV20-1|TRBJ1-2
CSARAGQGGYDYGYTF
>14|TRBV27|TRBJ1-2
CASSSSGFNYGYTF
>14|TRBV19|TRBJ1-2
CASSIMGLNYGYTF
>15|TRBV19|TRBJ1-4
CASNGQGATNEKLFF
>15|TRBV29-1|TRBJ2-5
CSARRGTSGEETQYF
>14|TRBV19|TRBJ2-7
CASSKNRDSREQYF
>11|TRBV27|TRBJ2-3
CASSSLDTQYF
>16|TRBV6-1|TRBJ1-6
CASSEAISSGNSPLHF
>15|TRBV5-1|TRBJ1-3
CASSRDSTSGNTIYF
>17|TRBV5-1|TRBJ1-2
CASSFLGALGQGYGYTF